The 23 T cell receptor beta chains presented below share a single source sample, sequenced in a study of blood T cell repertoires in COVID-19. Clones were read by immunoSEQ multiplex PCR, and TCRdb kept only the in-frame ones, dropping some. In the table there are under 350,000 clones, 86% of which are singletons. Sequencing was carried out using PBMCs or T cells enriched from blood (not recorded which). The receptors come from a woman aged 40 to 50 with acute COVID-19.

V usage is TRBV5-1 and J usage is TRBJ2-1; D is possibly TRBD2 (6 bases). With 1 base removed from V and 9 bases from J, the gap between germline ends came to 11 bases. The germline V gene has CDR1 SGHRS and CDR2 YFSETQ. The CDR3 runs 13 residues. CDR3 in DNA: TGCGCCAGCAGCTTGTCGGCGGGGAGTGAGCAGTTCTTC. Translating it yields CASSLSAGSEQFF.

The chain has TRBV28 and TRBJ1-5; D perhaps matches TRBD1 (6 bases). The CDR3 length is 15 residues. Trimming cost V 5 bases and J 1 base, with 12 bases left between them. Germline loops: CDR1 MDHEN, CDR2 SYDVKM. The CDR3 DNA is TGTGCCAGCAGTATCCCTCAGGGGAGCAATCAGCCCCAGCATTTT. It codes for CASSIPQGSNQPQHF. Together with reference TRBV28 and TRBJ1-5, the CDR3 gives the full variable domain: DVKVTQSSRYLVKRTGEKVFLECVQDMDHENMFWYRQDPGLGLRLIYFSYDVKMKEKGDIPEGYSVSREKKERFSLILESASTNQTSMYLCASSIPQGSNQPQHFGDGTRLSIL.

This clone was seen just once. The chain has TRBV6-5 and TRBJ2-1; 10 bases match TRBD1. V lost 7 bases and J lost 3; bases outside the gene matches: 6. The CDR3 covers 15 residues. Germline CDR1 and CDR2: MNHEY and SVGAGI. CDR3 DNA sequence: TGTGCCAGCACCCCCCGGGACAGGGGCTACAATGAGCAGTTCTTC. This codes for CASTPRDRGYNEQFF.

CDR3 sequence reads: CASSFATGLGNTIYF. The DNA for the CDR3 is TGTGCCAGCAGCTTCGCGACAGGGTTGGGAAACACCATATATTTT. The chain is built from TRBV5-6 and TRBJ1-3; 7 bases match TRBD1. Germline V gene data show CDR1 as SGHDT and CDR2 as YYEEEE. The CDR3 sequence is 15 residues long. With V trimmed by 2 bases and J by 4 bases, 6 bases remained unmatched.

This sequence joins TRBV7-2 and TRBJ2-3, with 8 nucleotides matching TRBD2. The junction had 10 bases not matched to a gene; V was cut back by 1 base and J by 7 bases. The CDR3 extends over 16 amino acids. CDR1 SGHTA and CDR2 FQGNSA come from the germline V gene. The CDR3 loop is CASSLDPAGVRYTQYF. Written as DNA, the CDR3 is TGTGCCAGCAGCTTAGACCCAGCGGGAGTTAGGTATACGCAGTATTTT.

V usage is TRBV11-2 and J usage is TRBJ2-5, with D possibly TRBD2 on 5 matching bases. Trimming pared 1 base from V and 4 bases from J, leaving 7 bases between. The CDR3 totals 13 residues. Germline assignment: CDR1 SGHAT and CDR2 FQNNGV. The DNA of the CDR3 is TGTGCCAGCAGCTTAGGTAGCGTAGAGACCCAGTACTTC. Translating it yields CASSLGSVETQYF.

The chain has TRBV4-3 and TRBJ1-5, with D uncertain. V was trimmed by 5 bases and J by 1 base, leaving 9 bases between them. The CDR3 is 14 residues long. Germline CDR1 is LGHNA and CDR2 is YSLEER. CDR3 sequence: CASSVSRSNQPQHF. The CDR3 DNA is TGCGCCAGCAGCGTTTCTCGGAGCAATCAGCCCCAGCATTTT.

The chain is built from TRBV6-5 and TRBJ2-3; 9 bases align to TRBD2. CDR3 length: 14 amino acids. The V gene end was trimmed by 6 bases and the J gene end by 1 base; junction bases not matched to a gene: 2. CDR1 and CDR2 from the germline V gene are MNHEY and SVGAGI. CDR3 loop: CASRGLARTDTQYF. CDR3 nucleotides: TGTGCCAGCAGGGGACTAGCTCGCACAGATACGCAGTATTTT.

In DNA form, the CDR3 reads TGTGCCAGCAGCTTAGCGGGAGCAGATACGCAGTATTTT. This codes for CASSLAGADTQYF. This chain joins TRBV7-9 and TRBJ2-3; TRBD2 is a possible D gene (5 bases). Trimming left V 0 bases short and J 4 bases short, with 5 bases between. Looked up from germline, CDR1 is SEHNR and CDR2 is FQNEAQ (reference sequence). The length of the CDR3 is 13 residues.

The rearrangement joins TRBV3-1 (or the pseudogene TRBV3-2) to TRBJ2-1; tentative D call: TRBD2 (5 bases). CDR3 length: 15 amino acids. Trimming stripped 2 bases from V and 4 bases from J, with 12 bases between. Germline V gene data show CDR1 as LGHDT and CDR2 as YNNKEL (reference sequence). The CDR3 spells CASSQQLVDYNEQFF. In DNA, the CDR3 is TGTGCCAGCAGCCAACAACTAGTAGATTACAATGAGCAGTTCTTC.

This chain uses TRBV6-2 or TRBV6-3 with TRBJ2-2; TRBD2 matches 7 bases. Germline CDR1 and CDR2: MNHEY and SVGEGT. The CDR3 contains 15 residues. The ends lost 2 bases at V and 2 bases at J; junction bases unmatched: 2. CDR3: CASSYAGVNTGELFF. In DNA, the CDR3 is TGTGCCAGCAGTTACGCGGGGGTTAACACCGGGGAGCTGTTTTTT.

In DNA form, the CDR3 reads TGCGCCAGCAGCCTAGGACAGGGGTCTGAGCAGTTCTTC. As protein: CASSLGQGSEQFF. The chain uses TRBV5-1 and TRBJ2-1; the match to TRBD1 covers 9 bases. CDR1 SGHRS and CDR2 YFSETQ come from the germline V gene. The CDR3 has 13 amino acids. V lost 4 bases to trimming and J lost 9 bases; unmatched junction nucleotides: 5.

The chain links TRBV28 to TRBJ2-4, with 10 bases matching TRBD2. Germline loops: CDR1 MDHEN, CDR2 SYDVKM. CDR3 size: 16 residues. Trimming removed 5 bases from V and 8 bases from J; junction bases left unmatched: 12. The CDR3 sequence: CASSLGGSGRFHIQYF. The CDR3 DNA reads TGTGCCAGCAGTCTCGGTGGTAGCGGGAGGTTCCACATTCAGTACTTC.

CDR3 sequence (DNA): TGCAGCGGAGGGGGGGGAGAGACCCAGTACTTC. Its protein product is CSGGGGETQYF. This chain links TRBV29-1 with TRBJ2-5; a weak D match, TRBD2 (7 bases). CDR1 is SQVTM, CDR2 ANQGSEA, per germline. There are 11 residues in the CDR3. V was cut by 7 bases and J by 4 bases, with 10 bases left in between.

The sample holds one count of this clone. This rearrangement joins TRBV28 to TRBJ2-7; TRBD1 matches at 8 bases. Germline V lookup: CDR1 MDHEN, CDR2 SYDVKM. The CDR3 runs to 18 residues. Trimming cost V 3 bases and J 2 bases; bases outside gene matches: 15. CDR3 DNA: TGTGCCAGCAGTTTTCCTGGCATACCGGGACAGGCAACCTACGAGCAGTACTTC. The encoded protein is CASSFPGIPGQATYEQYF. Full variable domain (rest looked up from reference TRBV28 and TRBJ2-7): DVKVTQSSRYLVKRTGEKVFLECVQDMDHENMFWYRQDPGLGLRLIYFSYDVKMKEKGDIPEGYSVSREKKERFSLILESASTNQTSMYLCASSFPGIPGQATYEQYFGPGTRLTVT.

The genes are TRBV7-9 and TRBJ2-3, with 11 bases that match TRBD2. Trimming removed 3 bases from V and 2 bases from J; junction bases left unmatched: 7. The CDR3 has 17 residues. CDR1 SEHNR and CDR2 FQNEAQ come from the germline V gene (reference sequence). The CDR3 DNA sequence: TGTGCCAGCAGCTTGGGGACTAGCGGCGCATACACAGATACGCAGTATTTT. This translates into CASSLGTSGAYTDTQYF. Full variable domain (rest looked up from reference TRBV7-9 and TRBJ2-3): DTGVSQNPRHKITKRGQNVTFRCDPISEHNRLYWYRQTLGQGPEFLTYFQNEAQLEKSRLLSDRFSAERPKGSFSTLEIQRTEQGDSAMYLCASSLGTSGAYTDTQYFGPGTRLTVL.

J is TRBJ2-1 and V is TRBV3-1 (or the pseudogene TRBV3-2), with 9 bases identical to TRBD1. The trim removed 1 base at V and 0 bases at J, leaving 7 bases unmatched. This CDR3 comprises 18 residues. The germline CDR1 and CDR2 sequences are LGHDT and YNNKEL (reference sequence). The CDR3: CASSQVPGTGHSYNEQFF. In DNA, the CDR3 is TGTGCCAGCAGCCAAGTCCCCGGGACAGGGCACTCCTACAATGAGCAGTTCTTC.

The chain has TRBV3-1 (or the pseudogene TRBV3-2) and TRBJ1-6; 9 bases fit TRBD1. There are 14 residues in the CDR3. J lost 8 bases, V lost 4 bases, and 3 bases had no gene match. Germline lookup yields CDR1 LGHDT and CDR2 YNNKEL (reference sequence). As DNA, the CDR3 is TGTGCCAGCAGCCTTCGACAGGGGGATTCACCCCTCCACTTT. This codes for CASSLRQGDSPLHF.

There are a few counts of this clone. This rearrangement joins TRBV6-2 or TRBV6-3 to TRBJ2-1; TRBD2 agrees at 7 bases. Germline CDR1 is MNHEY and CDR2 is SVGEGT. The CDR3 totals 16 residues. The J segment lost 3 bases and the V segment lost 0 bases, leaving 5 bases of the junction unmatched. CDR3 residues: CASSYSRGGLYNEQFF. CDR3 bases: TGTGCCAGCAGTTACTCACGCGGGGGACTCTACAATGAGCAGTTCTTC.

The CDR3 bases are TGTGCCAGCAGTGACTTGGGACAGAATAATTCACCCCTCCACTTT. It translates to CASSDLGQNNSPLHF. J is TRBJ1-6 and V is TRBV2; 7 positions match TRBD1. The CDR3 has 15 amino acids. J was trimmed by 5 bases and V by 3 bases; bases with no gene match: 4. CDR1 and CDR2 from the germline V gene are SNHLY and FYNNEI. Filled out from reference TRBV2 and TRBJ1-6, the complete variable domain reads EPEVTQTPSHQVTQMGQEVILRCVPISNHLYFYWYRQILGQKVEFLVSFYNNEISEKSEIFDDQFSVERPDGSNFTLKIRSTKLEDSAMYFCASSDLGQNNSPLHFGNGTRLTVT.

V and J are TRBV11-2 and TRBJ1-2; D is possibly TRBD1 (5 bases). V dropped 0 bases and J dropped 2 bases, with 10 bases sitting between them. Germline CDR1 SGHAT, CDR2 FQNNGV. This CDR3 is 15 amino acids long. The CDR3 sequence is CASSLEGALNYGYTF. The CDR3 DNA reads TGTGCCAGCAGCTTAGAAGGGGCGCTAAACTATGGCTACACCTTC. Supplemented by reference TRBV11-2 and TRBJ1-2, the full variable domain reads EAGVAQSPRYKIIEKRQSVAFWCNPISGHATLYWYQQILGQGPKLLIQFQNNGVVDDSQLPKDRFSAERLKGVDSTLKIQPAKLEDSAVYLCASSLEGALNYGYTFGSGTRLTVV.

This clone was recorded a few times. The CDR3 DNA reads as TGTGCCAGCAGCTTGGCCAGGGTGGAATTCGATTATGGCTACACCTTC. It is translated as CASSLARVEFDYGYTF. This sequence joins TRBV5-6 and TRBJ1-2; D is possibly TRBD1 (5 bases). V gave up 0 bases and J gave up 5 bases, with 17 bases separating them. The germline V gene has CDR1 SGHDT and CDR2 YYEEEE. The CDR3 spans 16 residues.

The V and J genes are TRBV3-1 (or the pseudogene TRBV3-2) and TRBJ1-2, with a possible D match to TRBD1 (6 bases). V lost 1 base and J 5 bases, leaving 17 bases between the germline ends. CDR3 length: 16 amino acids. Germline assignment: CDR1 LGHDT and CDR2 YNNKEL (reference sequence). CDR3 region: CASSQVLGDIEYGYTF. The DNA of the CDR3 is TGTGCCAGCAGCCAAGTATTGGGGGACATCGAATATGGCTACACCTTC.